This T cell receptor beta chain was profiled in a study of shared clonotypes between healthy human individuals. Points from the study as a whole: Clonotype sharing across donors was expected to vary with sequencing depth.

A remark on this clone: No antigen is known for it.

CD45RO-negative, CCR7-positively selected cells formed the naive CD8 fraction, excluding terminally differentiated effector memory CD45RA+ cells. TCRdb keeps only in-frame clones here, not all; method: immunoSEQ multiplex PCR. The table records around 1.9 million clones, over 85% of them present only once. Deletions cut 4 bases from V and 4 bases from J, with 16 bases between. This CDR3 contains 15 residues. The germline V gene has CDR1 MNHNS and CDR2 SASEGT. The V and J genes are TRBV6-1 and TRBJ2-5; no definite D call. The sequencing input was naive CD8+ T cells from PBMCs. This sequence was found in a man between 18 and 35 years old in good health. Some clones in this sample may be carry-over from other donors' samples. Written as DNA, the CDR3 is TGTGCCAGCAGTGCCTCCCCCCGTACGGGAGAGACCCAGTACTTC. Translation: CASSASPRTGETQYF.